Below are 11 T cell receptor beta chains sequenced from a single sample in a study of PD-L1 blockade in urothelial cancer. Profiled with immunoSEQ multiplex PCR; TCRdb holds only in-frame clones, not every one. Among about 25,000 clones listed, 84% were seen once. Sequenced here: PBMCs, sampled around atezolizumab (anti-PD-L1) treatment. The origin of the receptors is a man in his 70s with urothelial cancer.

This clone was observed a few times. The chain links TRBV5-1 to TRBJ1-1; D call uncertain. The CDR3 is 13 amino acids. Trimming took off 2 bases at V and 5 bases at J, with 10 bases between the two ends. CDR1 and CDR2 from the germline V gene are SGHRS and YFSETQ. CDR3 DNA: TGCGCCAGCAGCTTCGCGGGTGGGACTGAAGCTTTCTTT. Residues: CASSFAGGTEAFF.

This clone appeared once. The chain couples TRBV6-1 to TRBJ1-1; tentative D call: TRBD1 (6 bases). V was pared by 0 bases and J by 5 bases, with 13 bases between. This CDR3 has 15 residues. Germline V CDR1 and CDR2: MNHNS, SASEGT. CDR3 residues: CASSEALRGATEAFF. As DNA, the CDR3 is TGTGCCAGCAGTGAAGCGCTTCGGGGGGCTACTGAAGCTTTCTTT.

The rearrangement links TRBV10-1 to TRBJ2-7; a weak D match, TRBD1 (5 bases). V lost 0 bases and J lost 2, with 8 bases in between. The CDR3 has 14 residues. Looked up from germline, CDR1 is WNHNN and CDR2 is SYGVQD (reference sequence). This CDR3 reads CASSESSRAYEQYF. The CDR3 DNA follows: TGCGCCAGCAGTGAGTCGAGCAGGGCCTACGAGCAGTACTTC.

The gene calls are TRBV11-2 and TRBJ2-7, with TRBD2 identical over 7 bases. This CDR3 has 16 residues. Germline lookup yields CDR1 SGHAT and CDR2 FQNNGV. The junction had 8 bases not matched to a gene; V was cut back by 1 base and J by 2 bases. The CDR3 spells CASSLGGGTSAYEQYF. In nucleotides, the CDR3 is TGTGCCAGCAGCTTAGGGGGTGGAACTAGCGCCTACGAGCAGTACTTC.

The chain employs TRBV6-1 and TRBJ2-1; tentatively, D is TRBD2 (5 bases). V was clipped by 2 bases and J by 9 bases, with 17 bases between them. Germline values: CDR1 MNHNS, CDR2 SASEGT. This CDR3 comprises 15 residues. Here the CDR3 reads CASSELPIEGGEQFF. CDR3 bases: TGTGCCAGCAGTGAACTACCCATTGAGGGTGGTGAGCAGTTCTTC.

This chain joins TRBV19 and TRBJ1-3, with D uncertain. From germline, CDR1 is LNHDA and CDR2 SQIVND (reference sequence). V lost 6 bases, J lost 0 bases, and 9 bases lay in between. This CDR3 has 14 residues. CDR3 DNA sequence: TGTGCCAGTAGCCGCACGAGCTCTGGAAACACCATATATTTT. Translating gives CASSRTSSGNTIYF.

The table lists this clone with a few counts. The chain employs TRBV6-1 and TRBJ2-5, with D perhaps TRBD1 (6 bases). Germline V gene data show CDR1 as MNHNS and CDR2 as SASEGT. Deletions cut 7 bases from V and 1 base from J, with 16 bases between. The CDR3 is made up of 15 amino acids. The CDR3 region is CASTWSQGSQETQYF. DNA of the CDR3: TGTGCCAGCACCTGGTCCCAGGGGTCCCAAGAGACCCAGTACTTC.

The chain uses TRBV27 and TRBJ2-1; TRBD2 aligns across 10 bases. The CDR3 length is 15 residues. Germline CDR1 MNHEY, CDR2 SMNVEV (reference sequence). The junction had 7 bases not matched to a gene; V was cut back by 2 bases and J by 9 bases. In DNA form, the CDR3 reads TGTGCCAGCAGTTTACAAGCGGGAGGGCGGGGTGAGCAGTTCTTC. Translation gives CASSLQAGGRGEQFF.

The chain links TRBV11-1 to TRBJ1-4; 7 nucleotides align to TRBD1. J lost 8 bases, V lost 5 bases, and 5 bases had no gene match. The germline CDR1 and CDR2 sequences are SGHAT and FQDESV (reference sequence). This CDR3 is 13 amino acids long. CDR3 sequence reads: CASSPSTGEKLFF. CDR3 sequence (DNA): TGTGCCAGCAGCCCCTCGACAGGGGAAAAACTGTTTTTT.

This chain joins TRBV27 and TRBJ1-5, with a weak D call TRBD1 (5 bases). Germline CDR1 and CDR2: MNHEY and SMNVEV (reference sequence). Trimming shortened V by 3 bases and J by 2 bases, and 11 bases separated the two germline ends. This CDR3 contains 15 residues. The DNA for the CDR3 is TGTGCCAGCAGTTTTTCCGGGGGTGGCAATCAGCCCCAGCATTTT. It specifies CASSFSGGGNQPQHF.

V usage is TRBV27 and J usage is TRBJ2-7; TRBD2 matches 7 bases. There are 14 residues in the CDR3. Trimming cost V 5 bases and J 0 bases; bases outside gene matches: 4. Germline V lookup: CDR1 MNHEY, CDR2 SMNVEV (reference sequence). As DNA, the CDR3 is TGTGCCAGCAGTCTCCAGCGGGACTCCTACGAGCAGTACTTC. Protein: CASSLQRDSYEQYF.